The 25 T cell receptor beta chains below were found in one sample sequenced in a study of T cell responses to AZD1222 COVID-19 vaccine (dated by TCRdb to the early 2020s). The meaning of the sample's time point label: about 28 days (+/-7) after the second vaccine dose. Preparation of the library involved the immunoSEQ multiplex PCR assay. In its TCRdb copy, this immuneACCESS table keeps in-frame sequences only and misses some clones. Where compared with another copy, unresolved V genes explain less than half of these, and the others have no known cause. The sample contains 250,000 to 300,000 clones, about 94% of them found a single time. The ten most abundant clones make up around 0.6% of the sample. The sequencing used peripheral blood, collected 28 days after the second AZD1222 dose. These receptor sequences come from an adult who received the AZD1222 COVID-19 vaccine.

This clone was seen only a few times. The rearrangement joins TRBV4-2 to TRBJ2-3, with D unclear. Per the germline V gene, CDR1 is LGHNA and CDR2 is YNFKEQ. The CDR3 totals 13 residues. The V end was cut by 0 bases, the J end by 6 bases, with 7 bases between. The CDR3 DNA is TGTGCCAGCAGCCAAGATAAGAGGGATACGCAGTATTTT. Translating gives CASSQDKRDTQYF.

The CDR3 loop is CASSVGPGDPYEQYF. Written as DNA, the CDR3 is TGTGCCAGCAGCGTAGGCCCAGGCGATCCCTACGAGCAGTACTTC. The chain employs TRBV9 and TRBJ2-7; D remains unclear. Trimming pared 0 bases from V and 2 bases from J, leaving 12 bases between. The CDR3 is 15 amino acids. From germline, CDR1 is SGDLS and CDR2 YYNGEE.

The rearrangement uses TRBV7-9 and TRBJ2-7; D perhaps matches TRBD2 (5 bases). The length of the CDR3 is 14 residues. V shed 3 bases and J shed 5 bases, with 14 bases lying between them. Germline lookup yields CDR1 SEHNR and CDR2 FQNEAQ (reference sequence). The CDR3 loop reads CASSFRELEDEQYF. The CDR3 DNA sequence: TGTGCCAGCAGCTTTAGGGAACTGGAGGACGAGCAGTACTTC.

The chain uses TRBV6-5 and TRBJ1-1, with 7 bases matching TRBD1. Germline lookup yields CDR1 MNHEY and CDR2 SVGAGI. The trim removed 6 bases at V and 6 bases at J, leaving 7 bases unmatched. The CDR3 spans 13 residues. The CDR3 sequence is CASRQGISSEAFF. In DNA form, the CDR3 reads TGTGCCAGCAGACAGGGGATTTCGTCTGAAGCTTTCTTT.

The rearrangement links TRBV10-3 to TRBJ1-6; maybe TRBD1 (6 bases). Trimming stripped 6 bases from V and 7 bases from J, with 13 bases between. The CDR3 spans 14 residues. Per germline, CDR1 ENHRY and CDR2 SYGVKD. The DNA of the CDR3 is TGTGCCATCAGGCCAGACAGGTCCAATTCACCCCTCCACTTT. It specifies CAIRPDRSNSPLHF.

This chain connects TRBV28 to TRBJ1-3, with D tentatively TRBD1 (6 bases). V lost 2 bases, J lost 3 bases, and 11 bases lay in between. This CDR3 is 15 amino acids long. Germline V lookup: CDR1 MDHEN, CDR2 SYDVKM. CDR3 nucleotide sequence: TGTGCCAGCAGTTTAGGGGCAGGGGATGGAAACACCATATATTTT. This gives the protein CASSLGAGDGNTIYF.

This clone showed up just a few times. The chain couples TRBV28 to TRBJ2-6; no definite D call. The V end lost 9 bases, the J end lost 2 bases, and 8 bases lay between the germline ends. The germline gives CDR1 MDHEN, CDR2 SYDVKM. The CDR3 extends over 13 amino acids. CDR3 residues: CASRATGANVLTF. CDR3 nucleotides: TGTGCCAGTAGAGCCACTGGGGCCAACGTCCTGACTTTC.

As DNA, the CDR3 is TGTGCCAGCAGTTTAGGGGGGGAGAACTATGGCTACACCTTC. As protein: CASSLGGENYGYTF. The rearrangement links TRBV28 to TRBJ1-2; the D gene is possibly TRBD1 (5 bases). Trimming removed 2 bases from V and 2 bases from J, with 9 bases in between. The CDR3 spans 14 residues. The V gene's germline CDR1 is MDHEN and CDR2 SYDVKM.

The CDR3, as DNA: TGCAGCGTCGACCCCAGGGGGCGCCTCCTGGGCACCGGGGAGCTGTTTTTT. Its protein is CSVDPRGRLLGTGELFF. The chain uses TRBV29-1 and TRBJ2-2; 8 bases match TRBD1. J was trimmed by 4 bases and V by 6 bases; bases with no gene match: 16. The CDR3 sequence is 17 residues long. Germline CDR1 reads SQVTM; CDR2 reads ANQGSEA.

The chain carries TRBV5-4 and TRBJ1-1; no clear D gene. This CDR3 has 14 residues. Trimming removed 6 bases at V and 4 bases at J, with 16 bases between. CDR1 and CDR2 from the germline V gene are SGHNT and YYREEE (reference sequence). The CDR3 nucleotides read TGTGCCAGCAAAAGCATGGACCAGCCCACTGAAGCTTTCTTT. It encodes CASKSMDQPTEAFF.

The chain couples TRBV5-1 to TRBJ1-6, with 7 bases identical to TRBD1. Per the germline V gene, CDR1 is SGHRS and CDR2 is YFSETQ. There are 18 residues in the CDR3. V was pared by 1 base and J by 10 bases, with 17 bases of the junction left unmatched. This CDR3 reads CASSLIPPGQQGHSPLHF. CDR3 nucleotide sequence: TGCGCCAGCAGCTTGATCCCCCCGGGTCAACAGGGGCACTCACCCCTCCACTTT.

The chain recombines TRBV27 with TRBJ1-4, with D tentatively TRBD1 (6 bases). CDR1 and CDR2 (germline): MNHEY, SMNVEV (reference sequence). This CDR3 spans 14 amino acids. V was cut by 5 bases and J by 4 bases, with 11 bases left in between. The CDR3 loop reads CASSVQGSNEKLFF. CDR3 DNA: TGTGCCAGCAGTGTACAGGGAAGTAATGAAAAACTGTTTTTT.

The gene calls are TRBV28 and TRBJ1-2, with D possibly TRBD1 on 5 matching bases. CDR3 length: 14 residues. The V end lost 6 bases, the J end lost 2 bases, and 13 bases lay between the germline ends. Per the germline V gene, CDR1 is MDHEN and CDR2 is SYDVKM. The CDR3 DNA reads as TGTGCCAGCAGGCCCGGTTGGGGGAACTATGGCTACACCTTC. It is translated as CASRPGWGNYGYTF.

This clone was seen a few times. Other DNA sequences in the sample encode the same CDR3. This chain uses TRBV28 with TRBJ2-1; 8 positions match TRBD2. Trimming at V came to 2 bases and at J to 0 bases, leaving 0 bases not matched to a gene. The CDR3 has 15 amino acids. Germline V gene sequence: CDR1 MDHEN, CDR2 SYDVKM. The CDR3 DNA follows: TGTGCCAGCAGTTTAGCGGGGGGCTCCTACAATGAGCAGTTCTTC. Translating it yields CASSLAGGSYNEQFF.

This clone showed up just once. The rearrangement links TRBV10-2 to TRBJ1-6; D unclear. The CDR3 covers 14 residues. Trimming pared 2 bases from V and 13 bases from J, leaving 15 bases between. Germline CDR1 is WSHSY and CDR2 is SAAADI. The CDR3 reads CASSEGRETSPLHF. CDR3 nucleotide sequence: TGCGCCAGCAGTGAGGGACGGGAAACATCCCCCCTCCACTTT.

This clone was picked up one time. This sequence joins TRBV19 and TRBJ1-2; 12 bases fit TRBD1. Trimming cost V 3 bases and J 5 bases; bases outside gene matches: 4. The CDR3 has 15 residues. The germline CDR1 and CDR2 sequences are LNHDA and SQIVND (reference sequence). CDR3 in amino acids: CASSIRDRGPYGYTF. The CDR3 DNA sequence: TGTGCCAGTAGTATCCGGGACAGGGGGCCTTATGGCTACACCTTC.

J is TRBJ1-6 and V is TRBV27; D uncertain. The CDR3 is made up of 10 amino acids. Trimming left V 5 bases short and J 15 bases short, with 8 bases between. Looked up from germline, CDR1 is MNHEY and CDR2 is SMNVEV (reference sequence). DNA of the CDR3: TGTGCCAGCAGTCCTTGGGGCCTCCACTTT. Its translation: CASSPWGLHF.

V usage is TRBV7-3 and J usage is TRBJ1-2; possible D gene TRBD1, 5 bases. The CDR3 length is 13 residues. CDR1 SGHTA and CDR2 FQGTGA come from the germline V gene. V shed 2 bases and J shed 6 bases, with 10 bases lying between them. The CDR3 sequence: CASSLWGRDGYTF. The CDR3 region has the DNA TGTGCCAGCAGCTTATGGGGGAGAGATGGCTACACCTTC.

This chain connects TRBV7-2 to TRBJ2-7; 7 bases line up with TRBD2. The CDR3 contains 14 residues. Unmatched junction bases numbered 10, after V lost 5 bases and J lost 6 bases. Germline loops: CDR1 SGHTA, CDR2 FQGNSA. CDR3 sequence: CASSARTSRVEQYF. The CDR3 DNA sequence: TGTGCCAGCAGCGCCCGGACTAGTCGGGTCGAGCAGTACTTC.

This chain uses TRBV6-2 or TRBV6-3 with TRBJ2-3, with 9 bases lining up with TRBD2. With V trimmed by 4 bases and J by 4 bases, 6 bases remained unmatched. CDR1 and CDR2 from the germline V gene are MNHEY and SVGEGT. This CDR3 region has 15 residues. CDR3 in DNA: TGTGCCAGCAGTTTCTTTAGCGGGGGCTCAGATACGCAGTATTTT. Its translation is CASSFFSGGSDTQYF.

This chain links TRBV2 with TRBJ2-2; D is ambiguous. The CDR3 is made up of 14 amino acids. From germline, CDR1 is SNHLY and CDR2 FYNNEI. The ends were cut back, 3 bases at V and 1 base at J, with 6 bases in the middle. CDR3 in DNA: TGTGCCAGCAGTGAGGAGCGGAACACCGGGGAGCTGTTTTTT. Its protein product is CASSEERNTGELFF.

This chain links TRBV21-1 with TRBJ2-5. TRBV21-1 is a pseudogene segment. The CDR3 length is 14 residues. In DNA form, the CDR3 reads TGTGCCAGCAGCAAAGCGCTCACGAAGGAGACCCAGTACTTC. It translates to CASSKALTKETQYF.

The chain uses TRBV19 and TRBJ2-4; 10 bases map to TRBD1. CDR3 length equals 15 residues. CDR1 is LNHDA and CDR2 is SQIVND in the germline V gene (reference sequence). V lost 2 bases, J lost 7 bases, and 5 bases stayed unmatched. The CDR3 nucleotides are TGTGCCAGTAGTATACGGGACAGGGGTAGGAACATTCAGTACTTC. It is translated as CASSIRDRGRNIQYF.

V and J are TRBV7-2 and TRBJ2-7, with D possibly being TRBD1 (6 bases). The germline CDR1 and CDR2 sequences are SGHTA and FQGNSA. Trimming stripped 2 bases from V and 0 bases from J, with 14 bases between. There are 16 residues in the CDR3. Here the CDR3 reads CASSLWARGSSYEQYF. The CDR3 bases are TGTGCCAGCAGCTTATGGGCCAGGGGCAGCTCCTACGAGCAGTACTTC.

The chain is built from TRBV23-1 and TRBJ2-5; TRBD2 matches at 7 bases. TRBV23-1 is classed as an ORF, of uncertain function. Germline trimming cut 4 bases from V and 6 bases from J; bases unmatched to any gene: 5. The CDR3 covers 13 residues. As DNA, the CDR3 is TGCGCCAGCAGTCCTCGGGGGGTGCAGACCCAGTACTTC. It is translated as CASSPRGVQTQYF.